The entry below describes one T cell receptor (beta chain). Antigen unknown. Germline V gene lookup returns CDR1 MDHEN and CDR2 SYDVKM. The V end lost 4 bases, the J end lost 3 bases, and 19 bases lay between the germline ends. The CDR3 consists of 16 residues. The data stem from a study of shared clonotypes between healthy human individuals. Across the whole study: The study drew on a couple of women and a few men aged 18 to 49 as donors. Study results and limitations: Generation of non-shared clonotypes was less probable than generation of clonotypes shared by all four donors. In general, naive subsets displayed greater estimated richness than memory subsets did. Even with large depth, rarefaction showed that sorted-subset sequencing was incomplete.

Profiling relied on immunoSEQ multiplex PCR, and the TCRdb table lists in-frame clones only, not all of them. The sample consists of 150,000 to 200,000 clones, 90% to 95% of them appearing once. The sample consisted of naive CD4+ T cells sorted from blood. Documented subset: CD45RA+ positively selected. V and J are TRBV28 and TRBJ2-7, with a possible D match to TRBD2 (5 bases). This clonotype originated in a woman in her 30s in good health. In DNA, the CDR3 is TGTGCCAGCAGTTCCGAGGGAGACTCTCCCTTCTACGAGCAGTACTTC. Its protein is CASSSEGDSPFYEQYF.